The 30 T cell receptor beta chains below all came from one sample that was sequenced in a study of spatial heterogeneity in lung cancer. Their cognate antigens are unknown. The study, taken as a whole, reports: In tumors, expanded intratumoral alpha and beta TCR counts tracked mutation counts.

TCRdb passed the 5' RACE reads through MiXCR, listing each CDR3 protein once. The sample has thousands of distinct CDR3 sequences, roughly an eighth seen once; the top ten hold roughly an eighth. Regarding time point: sample taken at primary tumor resection. The specimen comprised lung tumor tissue, sampled at surgery. These receptors came from a male donor with early-stage non-small cell lung cancer.

By share of the sample, this clonotype is medium-sized. DNA of the CDR3: TGTGCCAGCAGTTTACAGGGGGAATACACCTTC. Protein product: CASSLQGEYTF. This rearrangement joins TRBV12-3 or TRBV12-4 to TRBJ1-2; 7 bases are shared with TRBD1. The CDR3 loop spans 11 amino acids. Germline trimming cut 2 bases from V and 11 bases from J; bases unmatched to any gene: 2.

This clonotype was recorded many times. The genes are TRBV10-2 and TRBJ2-5, with 13 bases aligning to TRBD2. J gave up 5 bases and V 4 bases, and 7 bases lay outside the gene matches. Germline CDR1 is WSHSY and CDR2 is SAAADI. The CDR3 is 16 residues long. CDR3 residues: CASSGGTSGIGETQYF. CDR3 coding DNA: TGCGCCAGCAGTGGGGGGACTAGCGGGATAGGTGAGACCCAGTACTTC.

This clonotype was seen at least ten times. CDR3 in amino acids: CSAPDPNSGNTIYF. DNA for the CDR3: TGCAGTGCCCCCGACCCGAACTCTGGAAACACCATATATTTT. The rearrangement joins TRBV20-1 to TRBJ1-3; D not resolved. Germline CDR1 reads DFQATT; CDR2 reads SNEGSKA (reference sequence). Trimming removed 6 bases from V and 0 bases from J, with 12 bases in between. The CDR3 covers 14 residues.

This chain joins TRBV10-1 and TRBJ2-3, with a tentative D call TRBD2 (6 bases). With 3 bases removed from V and 0 bases from J, the gap between germline ends came to 7 bases. The CDR3 is 14 residues long. Germline V lookup: CDR1 WNHNN, CDR2 SYGVQD (reference sequence). As DNA, the CDR3 is TGCGCCAGCAGTGATGGGGGGAGCACAGATACGCAGTATTTT. Translated: CASSDGGSTDTQYF.

This clonotype is classed as medium-sized. V gene TRBV12-3 or TRBV12-4 combines with J gene TRBJ2-1; TRBD2 aligns across 11 bases. The trim removed 8 bases at V and 4 bases at J, leaving 7 bases unmatched. CDR3 length equals 15 residues. The CDR3, as DNA: TGTGCCAGCTATACTAGCGGGAGCCGATACAATGAGCAGTTCTTC. Amino acid sequence: CASYTSGSRYNEQFF.

In this sample, this clonotype turned up many times. The chain recombines TRBV12-3 or TRBV12-4 with TRBJ2-1; maybe TRBD1 (5 bases). Trimming shortened V by 3 bases and J by 7 bases, and 13 bases separated the two germline ends. The CDR3 runs to 14 residues. The CDR3 DNA reads as TGTGCCAGCAGTTTTAGCAGGGTTTGGAATGAGCAGTTCTTC. Protein: CASSFSRVWNEQFF.

This clonotype showed up just a few times. The V and J genes are TRBV3-1 and TRBJ2-5; maybe TRBD2 (6 bases). Germline lookup yields CDR1 LGHDT and CDR2 YNNKEL (reference sequence). V lost 5 bases and J 5 bases, leaving 12 bases between the germline ends. The CDR3 length is 13 residues. CDR3 in amino acids: CASSGDFEETQYF. Here the CDR3 DNA reads TGTGCCAGCAGCGGGGACTTCGAGGAGACCCAGTACTTC.

This clonotype was observed many times. The rearrangement uses TRBV9 and TRBJ2-4, with D perhaps matching TRBD2 (5 bases). This CDR3 region has 14 residues. Trimming cost V 2 bases and J 8 bases, with 14 bases left between them. Germline lookup yields CDR1 SGDLS and CDR2 YYNGEE. The CDR3 region is CASSVGGEPDIQYF. CDR3 nucleotides: TGTGCCAGCAGCGTTGGTGGGGAGCCTGACATTCAGTACTTC.

In its sample, this clonotype was seen many times. This chain connects TRBV18 to TRBJ2-7; unclear D gene. This CDR3 contains 12 residues. CDR1 KGHSH and CDR2 LQKENI come from the germline V gene. V was trimmed by 3 bases and J by 7 bases, leaving 10 bases between them. Here the CDR3 reads CASSPRPGEQYF. Here the CDR3 DNA reads TGTGCCAGCTCACCCCGACCTGGGGAGCAGTACTTC.

This clonotype counts as medium-sized. The genes are TRBV24-1 and TRBJ2-3, with 8 bases aligning to TRBD2. After removal of 3 bases from V and 3 bases from J, the junction contained 7 bases not matched to a gene. The CDR3 has 16 amino acids. Germline V CDR1 and CDR2: KGHDR, SFDVKD. CDR3 coding DNA: TGTGCCACCAGTGATGGGACTAGAGGGGGTACAGATACGCAGTATTTT. It translates to CATSDGTRGGTDTQYF.

This clonotype occurred many times. The chain joins TRBV5-1 to TRBJ1-1; no definite D call. CDR1 is SGHRS, CDR2 YFSETQ, per germline. Trimming stripped 2 bases from V and 4 bases from J, with 12 bases between. The CDR3 runs 14 residues. The CDR3 here is CASSFPGLGTEAFF. The CDR3 nucleotides read TGCGCCAGCAGCTTCCCGGGTCTAGGCACTGAAGCTTTCTTT.

This clonotype was counted many times. The gene calls are TRBV7-8 and TRBJ2-4; no firm D call. The germline gives CDR1 SGHVS, CDR2 FQNEAQ. The CDR3 consists of 12 residues. V was pared by 5 bases and J by 0 bases, with 2 bases between. The CDR3 nucleotides are TGTGCCAGCAGCCCAGCCAAAAACATTCAGTACTTC. Translated: CASSPAKNIQYF.

This clonotype was counted at least ten times. The gene calls are TRBV5-5 and TRBJ2-5, with D unresolved. V lost 2 bases and J 5 bases, leaving 22 bases between the germline ends. Germline V lookup: CDR1 SGHKS, CDR2 YYEKEE (reference sequence). CDR3 size: 17 residues. The CDR3 is CASSFGQESLGRETQYF. Written as DNA, the CDR3 is TGTGCCAGCAGCTTTGGGCAGGAGTCTTTGGGTAGGGAGACCCAGTACTTC.

This clonotype has at least ten counts. This chain joins TRBV12-3 or TRBV12-4 and TRBJ1-1; 9 bases line up with TRBD1. The CDR3 sequence is 14 residues long. Trimming took 7 bases from V and 0 from J; bases not matched to a gene: 3. The CDR3 protein is CASKQGALNTEAFF. The CDR3 DNA sequence: TGTGCCAGCAAACAGGGGGCCCTGAACACTGAAGCTTTCTTT.

The V call is TRBV18, the J call TRBJ1-4, with unresolved D. Germline V CDR1 and CDR2: KGHSH, LQKENI. Trimming removed 6 bases at V and 4 bases at J, with 12 bases between. This CDR3 has 14 residues. CDR3 nucleotide sequence: TGTGCCAGCTCGGTACTCGACAATAATGAAAAACTGTTTTTT. This sequence encodes CASSVLDNNEKLFF.

The rearrangement uses TRBV6-5 and TRBJ2-1, with TRBD1 identical over 7 bases. The germline CDR1 and CDR2 sequences are MNHEY and SVGAGI. This CDR3 spans 14 amino acids. Trimming took 10 bases from V and 6 from J; bases not matched to a gene: 12. In DNA, the CDR3 is TGTGCCACACACTCCGGGACAGTTTCCAATGAGCAGTTCTTC. The encoded protein is CATHSGTVSNEQFF.

This clonotype occurred many times. The V call is TRBV25-1, the J call TRBJ2-3; D gene uncertain. Trimming removed 1 base at V and 3 bases at J, with 17 bases between. The germline V gene has CDR1 MGHDK and CDR2 SYGVNS. The CDR3 covers 17 residues. The CDR3 spells CASSEFAWDLRTDTQYF. The CDR3, as DNA: TGTGCCAGCAGTGAATTCGCTTGGGATTTAAGGACAGATACGCAGTATTTT.

Ten or more counts support this clonotype. This CDR3 reads CASSRQVSGNTIYF. DNA for the CDR3: TGCGCCAGCAGCCGCCAGGTATCTGGAAACACCATATATTTT. The J gene is TRBJ1-3, the V gene TRBV4-1; unclear D gene. The germline gives CDR1 MGHRA, CDR2 YSYEKL. Trimming stripped 4 bases from V and 1 base from J, with 8 bases between. The CDR3 contains 14 residues.

There are many counts of this clonotype. The rearrangement links TRBV2 to TRBJ2-7; 8 bases are a match to TRBD2. The V gene end was trimmed by 6 bases and the J gene end by 0 bases; junction bases not matched to a gene: 4. Germline lookup yields CDR1 SNHLY and CDR2 FYNNEI. The CDR3 is 14 residues long. CDR3 DNA sequence: TGTGCCAGCAGATCAAGCGGGAGCTCCTACGAGCAGTACTTC. Its translation is CASRSSGSSYEQYF.

This clonotype was found a few times. V and J are TRBV4-2 and TRBJ2-5; D not certain. The CDR3 loop spans 15 amino acids. Germline V gene data show CDR1 as LGHNA and CDR2 as YNFKEQ. V lost 0 bases and J 3 bases, leaving 11 bases between the germline ends. As DNA, the CDR3 is TGTGCCAGCAGCCAAGATTCTAACATAGAAGAGACCCAGTACTTC. As protein: CASSQDSNIEETQYF.

This clonotype was picked up a small number of times. The chain recombines TRBV30 with TRBJ2-6; the D is unclear. Germline lookup yields CDR1 GTSNPN and CDR2 SVGIG (reference sequence). The CDR3 is 14 residues long. CDR3 DNA sequence: TGTGCGTCAAAGCGCCCTTCTGGGGCCAACGTCCTGACTTTC. The encoded protein is CASKRPSGANVLTF.

The chain employs TRBV20-1 and TRBJ1-2; D perhaps matches TRBD1 (5 bases). The V end lost 3 bases, the J end lost 3 bases, and 11 bases lay between the germline ends. This CDR3 is built from 13 residues. CDR1 DFQATT and CDR2 SNEGSKA come from the germline V gene (reference sequence). The CDR3 region has the DNA TGCAGTGCTAGCACCCGCAGGGACTATGGCTACACCTTC. This sequence encodes CSASTRRDYGYTF.

The chain carries TRBV14 and TRBJ1-4; D is unclear. The germline V and J ends were trimmed by 0 bases and 7 bases, with 12 bases remaining between them. CDR1 and CDR2 from the germline V gene are SGHDN and FVKESK. The CDR3 runs 15 residues. The CDR3, as DNA: TGTGCCAGCAGCCAAGATTACCAGGCAGGTGAAAAACTGTTTTTT. It encodes CASSQDYQAGEKLFF.

This clonotype was seen repeatedly, ten times or more. This sequence joins TRBV5-5 and TRBJ2-1, with 12 bases aligning to TRBD2. The V segment lost 0 bases and the J segment 9 bases; nucleotides outside the gene matches: 4. The germline gives CDR1 SGHKS, CDR2 YYEKEE (reference sequence). The CDR3 has 15 residues. CDR3 loop: CASSLGLAGATEQFF. In DNA, the CDR3 is TGTGCCAGCAGCTTGGGACTAGCGGGAGCTACTGAGCAGTTCTTC.

This clonotype was found many times. Germline and junction disagree at one end, which may indicate a read error. The genes are TRBV18 and TRBJ1-3; 7 nucleotides agree with TRBD1. The CDR3 contains 14 residues. Germline V CDR1 and CDR2: KGHSH, LQKENI. The DNA of the CDR3 is TGTGCCAGCTCACCTGACAGGGCCGGAAACACCACATATTTT. Its protein product is CASSPDRAGNTTYF. Full variable domain (remainder filled in from reference TRBV18 and TRBJ1-3): NAGVMQNPRHLVRRRGQEARLRCSPMKGHSHVYWYRQLPEEGLKFMVYLQKENIIDESGMPKERFSAEFPKEGPSILRIQQVVRGDSAAYFCASSPDRAGNTTYFGEGSWLTVV.

This clonotype was seen at least ten times. The chain links TRBV20-1 to TRBJ1-2; D is ambiguous. This CDR3 contains 13 residues. From germline, CDR1 is DFQATT and CDR2 SNEGSKA (reference sequence). Trimming pared 6 bases from V and 5 bases from J, leaving 16 bases between. The CDR3 nucleotides are TGCAGTGCGTGGTCACCCGGGGAATATGGCTACACCTTC. This codes for CSAWSPGEYGYTF.

Relative to its sample, this clonotype is medium-sized. The CDR3 coding sequence is TGCAGTGCTAGATCTCCCGGGACTAGCGGGACGCCAGATACGCAGTATTTT. Translation gives CSARSPGTSGTPDTQYF. The chain links TRBV20-1 to TRBJ2-3; 13 bases agree with TRBD2. J was trimmed by 4 bases and V by 2 bases; bases with no gene match: 9. CDR3 length: 17 residues. Germline CDR1 reads DFQATT; CDR2 reads SNEGSKA (reference sequence).

This clonotype was detected many times. The rearrangement links TRBV29-1 to TRBJ1-5; 7 bases are a match to TRBD1. The germline CDR1 and CDR2 sequences are SQVTM and ANQGSEA. The CDR3 consists of 15 residues. V lost 6 bases and J lost 2; bases outside the gene matches: 10. In DNA form, the CDR3 reads TGCAGCGTCATTATAGAGGGGGCTGGCAATCAGCCCCAGCATTTT. Amino acid sequence: CSVIIEGAGNQPQHF. The full variable domain, completed using reference TRBV29-1 and TRBJ1-5, is SAVISQKPSRDICQRGTSLTIQCQVDSQVTMMFWYRQQPGQSLTLIATANQGSEATYESGFVIDKFPISRPNLTFSTLTVSNMSPEDSSIYLCSVIIEGAGNQPQHFGDGTRLSIL.

The chain employs TRBV12-3 or TRBV12-4 and TRBJ2-3; weak D call: TRBD1 (5 bases). Between the trimmed V and J ends, which lost 2 bases and 4 bases, there was a span of 10 bases. This CDR3 region has 14 residues. DNA of the CDR3: TGTGCCAGCAGTTTATCTTACAGGTCAGATACGCAGTATTTT. Translated: CASSLSYRSDTQYF.

This clonotype appeared many times. The V and J genes are TRBV10-3 and TRBJ2-7; 8 bases align to TRBD2. V lost 10 bases to trimming and J lost 4 bases; unmatched junction nucleotides: 24. The CDR3 covers 18 residues. CDR1 ENHRY and CDR2 SYGVKD come from the germline V gene. CDR3 residues: CATHPSGSSQTSPYEQYF. The CDR3 nucleotides are TGTGCCACCCACCCCAGCGGGAGTTCCCAAACATCCCCTTACGAGCAGTACTTC.